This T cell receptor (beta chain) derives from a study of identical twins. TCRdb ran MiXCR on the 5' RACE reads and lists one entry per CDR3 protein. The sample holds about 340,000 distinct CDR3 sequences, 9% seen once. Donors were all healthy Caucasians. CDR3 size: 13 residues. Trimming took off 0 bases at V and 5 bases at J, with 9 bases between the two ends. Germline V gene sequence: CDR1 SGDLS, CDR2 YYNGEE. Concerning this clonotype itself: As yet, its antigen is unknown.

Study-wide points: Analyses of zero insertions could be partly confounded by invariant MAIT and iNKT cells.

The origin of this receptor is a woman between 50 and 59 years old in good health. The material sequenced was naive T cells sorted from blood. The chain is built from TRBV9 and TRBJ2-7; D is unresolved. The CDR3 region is CASSVDTINEQYF. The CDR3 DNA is TGTGCCAGCAGCGTAGATACTATTAACGAGCAGTACTTC.